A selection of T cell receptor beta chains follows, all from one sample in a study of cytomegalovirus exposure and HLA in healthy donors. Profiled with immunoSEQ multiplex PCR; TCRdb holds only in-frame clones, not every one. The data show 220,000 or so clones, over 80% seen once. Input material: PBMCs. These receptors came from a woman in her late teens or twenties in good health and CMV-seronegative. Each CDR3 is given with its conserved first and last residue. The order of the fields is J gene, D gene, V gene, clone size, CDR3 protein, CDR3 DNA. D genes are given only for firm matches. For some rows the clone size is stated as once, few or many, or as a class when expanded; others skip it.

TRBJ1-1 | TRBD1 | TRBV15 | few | CATSTRDSLRAFF | TGTGCCACCAGCACTAGGGACAGCCTGAGAGCTTTCTTT
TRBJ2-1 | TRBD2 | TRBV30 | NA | CAWSVWGLAGAPSYNEQFF | TGTGCCTGGAGTGTATGGGGCCTAGCGGGAGCTCCCTCCTACAATGAGCAGTTCTTC
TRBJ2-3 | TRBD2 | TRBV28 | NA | CASSSKREGREDTQYF | TGTGCCAGCAGTTCCAAGCGGGAGGGCCGGGAAGATACGCAGTATTTT
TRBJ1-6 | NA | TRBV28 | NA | CASSFSPGRALYNSPLHF | TGTGCCAGCAGTTTTTCCCCCGGCAGGGCCCTCTATAATTCACCCCTCCACTTT
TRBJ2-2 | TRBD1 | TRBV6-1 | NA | CASREQGAWGELFF | TGTGCCAGCAGGGAACAGGGGGCGTGGGGGGAGCTGTTTTTT
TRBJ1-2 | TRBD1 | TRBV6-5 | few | CASSLQGSGYTF | TGTGCCAGCAGTCTACAGGGGAGTGGCTACACCTTC
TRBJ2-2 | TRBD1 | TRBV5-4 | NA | CASSLFGTENTGELFF | TGTGCCAGCAGCTTGTTCGGGACAGAAAACACCGGGGAGCTGTTTTTT
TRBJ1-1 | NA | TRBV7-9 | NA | CASSVIQGISTEAFF | TGTGCCAGCAGCGTAATACAGGGAATAAGCACTGAAGCTTTCTTT
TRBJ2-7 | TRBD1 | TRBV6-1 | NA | CASRLTGGTSYEQYF | TGTGCCAGCAGATTGACAGGGGGTACGTCCTACGAGCAGTACTTC
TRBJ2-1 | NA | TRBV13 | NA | CASSFTRWSSYNEQFF | TGTGCCAGCAGCTTTACGAGGTGGAGCTCCTACAATGAGCAGTTCTTC
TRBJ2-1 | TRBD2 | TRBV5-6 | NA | CASTRLAVGDEQFF | TGTGCCAGCACCCGACTAGCGGTTGGAGATGAGCAGTTCTTC
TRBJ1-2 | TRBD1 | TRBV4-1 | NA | CASSQTQGQGAEFYGYTF | TGCGCCAGCAGCCAAACGCAGGGACAGGGGGCTGAATTCTATGGCTACACCTTC
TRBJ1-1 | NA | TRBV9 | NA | CASSVADTEAFF | TGTGCCAGCAGCGTAGCGGACACTGAAGCTTTCTTT
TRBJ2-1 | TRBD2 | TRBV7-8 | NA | CASSLARGTTYNEQFF | TGTGCCAGCAGCTTAGCGAGAGGGACTACCTACAATGAGCAGTTCTTC
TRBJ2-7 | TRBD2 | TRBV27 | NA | CASSFGAGGPREQYF | TGTGCCAGCAGTTTCGGGGCGGGAGGGCCGCGGGAGCAGTACTTC
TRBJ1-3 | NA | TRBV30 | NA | CAWSTGDTDSGNTIYF | TGTGCCTGGAGCACCGGGGACACCGACTCTGGAAACACCATATATTTT
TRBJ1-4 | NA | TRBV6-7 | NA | CASSFLDPTSGGPRSLNEKLFF | TGTGCCAGCAGTTTCCTCGACCCCACCTCAGGTGGGCCAAGAAGCCTTAATGAAAAACTGTTTTTT
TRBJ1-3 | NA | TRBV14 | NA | CASSQDLTLRDTIYF | TGTGCCAGCAGCCAAGATCTTACCCTCCGAGACACCATATATTTT
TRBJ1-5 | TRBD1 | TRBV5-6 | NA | CASSLGTGWNQPQHF | TGTGCCAGCAGCCTAGGGACAGGGTGGAATCAGCCCCAGCATTTT
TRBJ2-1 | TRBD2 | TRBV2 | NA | CASRRGLAGLNEQFF | TGTGCCAGCAGACGAGGACTAGCGGGTCTCAATGAGCAGTTCTTC
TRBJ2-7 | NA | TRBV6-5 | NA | CASGTRQAVKGF | TGTGCCAGCGGCACCCGACAGGCCGTGAAGGGCTTC
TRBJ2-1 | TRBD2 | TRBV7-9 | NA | CASSPLPGSGRRRNEQFF | TGTGCCAGCAGCCCCCTCCCCGGGAGCGGGAGAAGAAGGAATGAGCAGTTCTTC
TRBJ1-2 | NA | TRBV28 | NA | CASSLRTGHYGYTF | TGTGCCAGCAGTTTACGGACTGGACACTATGGCTACACCTTC
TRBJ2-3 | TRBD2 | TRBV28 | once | CASSSSRGRPTTDTQYF | TGTGCCAGCAGTTCCTCGCGCGGGAGGCCTACCACAGATACGCAGTATTTT
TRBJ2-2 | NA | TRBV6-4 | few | CASRGQSDTGELFF | TGTGCCAGCAGAGGACAGAGTGACACCGGGGAGCTGTTTTTT
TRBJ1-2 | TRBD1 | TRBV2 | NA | CASTLLGGAVGYTF | TGTGCCAGCACACTACTAGGGGGCGCGGTTGGCTACACCTTC
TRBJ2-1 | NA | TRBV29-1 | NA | CSVATLGGRAIDEQFF | TGCAGCGTTGCGACTTTAGGGGGTAGAGCTATCGATGAGCAGTTCTTC
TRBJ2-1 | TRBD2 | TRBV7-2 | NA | CASSLGGREQQFF | TGTGCCAGCAGCCTCGGGGGGAGGGAGCAACAGTTCTTC
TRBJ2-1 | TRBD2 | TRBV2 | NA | CASSDTSGRDNEQFF | TGTGCCAGCAGTGACACCAGCGGGAGGGATAATGAGCAGTTCTTC
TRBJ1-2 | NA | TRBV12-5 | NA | CASGPSDGENYGYTF | TGTGCTAGTGGTCCGTCGGACGGGGAGAACTATGGCTACACCTTC
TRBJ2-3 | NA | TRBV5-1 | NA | CASSLVGATTDTQYF | TGCGCCAGCAGCTTGGTTGGGGCTACCACAGATACGCAGTATTTT
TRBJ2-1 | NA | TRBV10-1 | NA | CASSGGLNSYNEQFF | TGCGCCAGCAGTGGAGGCCTCAACTCCTACAATGAGCAGTTCTTC
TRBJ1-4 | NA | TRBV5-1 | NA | CASSQDGGRDEKLFF | TGCGCCAGCAGCCAGGACGGGGGGAGAGATGAAAAACTGTTTTTT
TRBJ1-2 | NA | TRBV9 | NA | CASSGGFGLGYTF | TGTGCCAGCAGCGGGGGCTTTGGCTTAGGCTACACCTTC
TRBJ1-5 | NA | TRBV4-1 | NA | CASSQTLTGINQPQHF | TGCGCCAGCAGCCAGACTCTGACAGGAATCAATCAGCCCCAGCATTTT
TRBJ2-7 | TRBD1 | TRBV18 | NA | CASSPPTGRFHEQYF | TGTGCCAGCTCCCCGCCGACAGGGCGATTCCACGAGCAGTACTTC
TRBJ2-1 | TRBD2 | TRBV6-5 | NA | CASTPQESGRNEQFF | TGTGCCAGCACCCCACAAGAAAGCGGGAGAAACGAGCAGTTCTTC
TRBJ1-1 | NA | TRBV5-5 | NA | CASDERDTTMNTEAFF | TGTGCCAGCGATGAAAGGGACACAACTATGAACACTGAAGCTTTCTTT
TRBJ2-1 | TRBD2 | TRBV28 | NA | CASSSPGLAGAYEQFF | TGTGCCAGCAGTTCCCCGGGACTAGCGGGAGCCTATGAGCAGTTCTTC
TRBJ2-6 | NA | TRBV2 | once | CASSEVAGANVLTF | TGTGCCAGCAGTGAAGTAGCTGGGGCCAACGTCCTGACTTTC
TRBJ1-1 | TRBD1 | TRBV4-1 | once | CASSQDSRDSFSEAFF | TGCGCCAGCAGCCAAGATTCGAGGGACAGTTTTTCTGAAGCTTTCTTT
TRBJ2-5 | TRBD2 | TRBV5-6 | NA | CASSLSGRAGETQYF | TGTGCCAGCAGCCTTAGCGGGAGGGCCGGGGAGACCCAGTACTTC
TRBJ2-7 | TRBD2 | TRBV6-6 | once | CASSYPLAGGPREQYF | TGTGCCAGCAGTTACCCCTTAGCGGGAGGGCCGCGAGAGCAGTACTTC
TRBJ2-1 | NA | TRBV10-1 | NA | CASSERPGLNNEQFF | TGCGCCAGCAGTGAGAGGCCAGGGTTGAACAATGAGCAGTTCTTC
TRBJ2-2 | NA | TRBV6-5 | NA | CASTKPTGDTGELFF | TGTGCCAGCACTAAACCAACCGGAGACACCGGGGAGCTGTTTTTT
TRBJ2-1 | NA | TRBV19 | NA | CASSTTRETNEQFF | TGTGCCAGTAGTACCACTCGGGAGACGAATGAGCAGTTCTTC
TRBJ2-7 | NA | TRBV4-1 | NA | CASSQTRLSSYEQYF | TGCGCCAGCAGCCAAACGCGACTGAGCTCCTACGAGCAGTACTTC
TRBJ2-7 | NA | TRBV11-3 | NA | CASSLEAGAGQYF | TGTGCCAGCAGCTTAGAGGCCGGTGCGGGGCAGTACTTC
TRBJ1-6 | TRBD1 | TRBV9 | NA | CASSPQGTVTNSPLHF | TGTGCCAGCAGCCCACAAGGGACAGTCACTAATTCACCCCTCCACTTT
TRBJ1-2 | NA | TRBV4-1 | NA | CASSQDDRIYYGYTF | TGCGCCAGCAGCCAGGATGACAGGATTTACTATGGCTACACCTTC
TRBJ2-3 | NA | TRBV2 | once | CASSVGVSADTQYF | TGTGCCAGCAGTGTCGGGGTTAGCGCAGATACGCAGTATTTT
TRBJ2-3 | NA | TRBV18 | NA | CASSPASLDTQYF | TGTGCCAGCTCACCGGCTAGCTTAGATACGCAGTATTTT
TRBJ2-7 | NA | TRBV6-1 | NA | CASNRRGESYEQYF | TGTGCCAGCAACCGAAGGGGCGAGTCCTACGAGCAGTACTTC
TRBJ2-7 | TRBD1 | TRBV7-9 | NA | CASNPGRDRSYEQYF | TGTGCCAGCAACCCAGGGCGGGACAGGTCCTACGAGCAGTACTTC
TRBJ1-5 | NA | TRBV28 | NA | CASSWGTQGNQPQHF | TGTGCCAGCAGTTGGGGTACTCAGGGGAATCAGCCCCAGCATTTT
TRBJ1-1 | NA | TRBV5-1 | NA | CASRGAVWDTEAFF | TGCGCCAGCAGAGGAGCAGTCTGGGACACTGAAGCTTTCTTT
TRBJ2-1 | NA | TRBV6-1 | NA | CASSVRTDKSSYNEQFF | TGTGCCAGCAGTGTCCGGACGGACAAAAGCTCCTACAATGAGCAGTTCTTC